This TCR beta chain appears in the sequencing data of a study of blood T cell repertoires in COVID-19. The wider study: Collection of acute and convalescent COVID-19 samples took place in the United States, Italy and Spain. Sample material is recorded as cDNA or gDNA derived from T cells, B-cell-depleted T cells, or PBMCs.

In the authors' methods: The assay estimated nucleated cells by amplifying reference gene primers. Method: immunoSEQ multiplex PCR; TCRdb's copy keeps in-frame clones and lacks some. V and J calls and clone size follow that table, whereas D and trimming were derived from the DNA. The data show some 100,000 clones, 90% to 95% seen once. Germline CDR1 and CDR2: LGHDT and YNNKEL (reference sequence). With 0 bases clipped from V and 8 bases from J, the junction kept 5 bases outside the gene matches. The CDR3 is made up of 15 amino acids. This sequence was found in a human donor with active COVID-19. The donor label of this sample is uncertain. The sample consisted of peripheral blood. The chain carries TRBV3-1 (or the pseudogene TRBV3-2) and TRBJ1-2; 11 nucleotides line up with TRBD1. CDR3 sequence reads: CASSQEGQGAWGYTF. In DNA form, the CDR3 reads TGTGCCAGCAGCCAAGAAGGACAGGGGGCTTGGGGCTACACCTTC.